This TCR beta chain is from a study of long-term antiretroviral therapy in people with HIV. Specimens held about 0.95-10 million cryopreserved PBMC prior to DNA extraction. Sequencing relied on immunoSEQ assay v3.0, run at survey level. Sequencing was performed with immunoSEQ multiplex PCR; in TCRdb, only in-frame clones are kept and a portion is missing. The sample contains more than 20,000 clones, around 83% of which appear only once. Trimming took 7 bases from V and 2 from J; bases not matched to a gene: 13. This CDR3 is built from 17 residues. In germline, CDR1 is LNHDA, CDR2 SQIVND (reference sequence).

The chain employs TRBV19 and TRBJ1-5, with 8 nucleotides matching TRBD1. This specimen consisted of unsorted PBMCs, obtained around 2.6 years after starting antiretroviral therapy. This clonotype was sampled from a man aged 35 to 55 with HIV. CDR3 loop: CASNMDRARAGNQPQHF. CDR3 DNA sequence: TGTGCCAGTAACATGGACAGGGCGAGAGCGGGCAATCAGCCCCAGCATTTT.